This T cell receptor beta chain was sequenced in a study of early T cells in non-severe SARS-CoV-2 infection. Attachment of unique molecular identifiers was made to individual cDNA molecules. One entry per CDR3 protein, called by TCRdb with MiXCR from the 5' RACE reads. The data contain around 100,000 distinct CDR3 sequences, around 13% of them singletons. This clonotype was seen a handful of times. The receptor's source is an adult who was a healthcare worker with PCR-confirmed SARS-CoV-2 infection or an uninfected control (not recorded which). The sequencing sample was made of whole blood.

The CDR3 DNA sequence: TGTGCCAGCAGGACAGGGAACACTGAAGCTTTCTTT. Amino acid sequence: CASRTGNTEAFF. The chain carries TRBV6-5 and TRBJ1-1; possible D gene TRBD1, 6 bases. From germline, CDR1 is MNHEY and CDR2 SVGAGI. Between the trimmed V and J ends, which lost 6 bases and 1 base, there was a span of 6 bases. CDR3 length equals 12 residues.